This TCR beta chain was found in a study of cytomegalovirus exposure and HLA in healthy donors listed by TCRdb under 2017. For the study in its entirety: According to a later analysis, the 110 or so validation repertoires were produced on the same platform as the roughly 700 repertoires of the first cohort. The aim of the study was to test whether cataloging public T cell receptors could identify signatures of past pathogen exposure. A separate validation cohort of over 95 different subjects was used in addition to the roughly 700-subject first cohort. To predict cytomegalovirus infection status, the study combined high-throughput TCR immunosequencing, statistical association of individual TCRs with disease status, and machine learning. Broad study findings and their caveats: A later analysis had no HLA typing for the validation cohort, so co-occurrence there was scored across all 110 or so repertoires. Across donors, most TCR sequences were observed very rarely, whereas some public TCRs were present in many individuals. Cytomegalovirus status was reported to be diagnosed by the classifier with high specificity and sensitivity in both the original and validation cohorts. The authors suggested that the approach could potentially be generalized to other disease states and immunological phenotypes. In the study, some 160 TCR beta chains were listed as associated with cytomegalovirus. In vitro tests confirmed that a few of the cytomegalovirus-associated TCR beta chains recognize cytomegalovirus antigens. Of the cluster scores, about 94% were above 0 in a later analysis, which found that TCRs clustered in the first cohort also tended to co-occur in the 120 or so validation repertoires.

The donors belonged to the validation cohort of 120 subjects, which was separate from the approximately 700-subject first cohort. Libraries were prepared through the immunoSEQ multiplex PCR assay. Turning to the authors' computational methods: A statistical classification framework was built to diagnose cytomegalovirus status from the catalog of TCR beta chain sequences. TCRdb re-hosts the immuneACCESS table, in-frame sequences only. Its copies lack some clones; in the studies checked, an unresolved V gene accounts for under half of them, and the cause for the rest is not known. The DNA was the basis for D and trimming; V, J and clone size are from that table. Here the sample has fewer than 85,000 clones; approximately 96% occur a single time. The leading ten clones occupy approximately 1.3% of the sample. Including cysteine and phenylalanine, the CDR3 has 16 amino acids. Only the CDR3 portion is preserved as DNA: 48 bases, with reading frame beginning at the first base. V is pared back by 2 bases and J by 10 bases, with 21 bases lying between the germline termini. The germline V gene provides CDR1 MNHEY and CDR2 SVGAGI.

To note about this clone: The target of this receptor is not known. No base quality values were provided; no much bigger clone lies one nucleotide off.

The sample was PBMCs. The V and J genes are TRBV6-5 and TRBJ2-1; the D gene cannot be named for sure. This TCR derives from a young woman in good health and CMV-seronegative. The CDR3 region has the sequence CASSYDPKPVPYEQFF. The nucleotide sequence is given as TGTGCCAGCAGTTACGATCCAAAGCCCGTTCCCTACGAGCAGTTCTTC.